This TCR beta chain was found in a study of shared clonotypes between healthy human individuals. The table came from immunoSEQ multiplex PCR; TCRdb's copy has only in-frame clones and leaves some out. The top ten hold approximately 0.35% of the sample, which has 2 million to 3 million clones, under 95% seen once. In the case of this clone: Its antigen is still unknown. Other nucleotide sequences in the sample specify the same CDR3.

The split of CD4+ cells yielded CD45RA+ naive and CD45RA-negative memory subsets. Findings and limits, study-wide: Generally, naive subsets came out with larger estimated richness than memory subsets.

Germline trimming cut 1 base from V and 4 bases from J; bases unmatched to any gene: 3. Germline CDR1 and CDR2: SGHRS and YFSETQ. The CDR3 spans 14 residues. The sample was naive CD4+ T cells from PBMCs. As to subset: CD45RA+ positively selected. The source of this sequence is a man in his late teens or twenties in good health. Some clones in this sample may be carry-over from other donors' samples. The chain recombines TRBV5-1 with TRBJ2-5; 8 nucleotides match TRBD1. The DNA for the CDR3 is TGCGCCAGCAGCTTGACCACAGGGGGAGAGACCCAGTACTTC. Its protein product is CASSLTTGGETQYF.